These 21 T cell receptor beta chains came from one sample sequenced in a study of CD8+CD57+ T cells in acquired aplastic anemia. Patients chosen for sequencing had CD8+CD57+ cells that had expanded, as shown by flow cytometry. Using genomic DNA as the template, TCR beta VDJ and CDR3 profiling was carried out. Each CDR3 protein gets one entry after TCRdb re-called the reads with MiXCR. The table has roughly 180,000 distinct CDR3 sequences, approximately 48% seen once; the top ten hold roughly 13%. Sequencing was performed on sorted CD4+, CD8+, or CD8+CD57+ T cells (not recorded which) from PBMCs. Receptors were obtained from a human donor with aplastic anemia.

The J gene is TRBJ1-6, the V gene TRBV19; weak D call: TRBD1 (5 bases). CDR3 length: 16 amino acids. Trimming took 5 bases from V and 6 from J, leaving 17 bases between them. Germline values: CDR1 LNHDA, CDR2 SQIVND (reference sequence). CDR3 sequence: CASSWQGSSVNSPLHF. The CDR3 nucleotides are TGTGCCAGTAGTTGGCAGGGCAGTTCGGTTAATTCACCCCTCCACTTT.

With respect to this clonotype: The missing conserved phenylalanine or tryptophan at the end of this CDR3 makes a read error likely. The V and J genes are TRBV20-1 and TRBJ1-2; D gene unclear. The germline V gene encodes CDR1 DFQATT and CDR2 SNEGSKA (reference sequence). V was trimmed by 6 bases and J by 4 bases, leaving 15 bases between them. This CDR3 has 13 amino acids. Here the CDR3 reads CSALHTASYGYTL. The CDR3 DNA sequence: TGCAGTGCCCTTCACACGGCTAGCTATGGCTACACCCTC.

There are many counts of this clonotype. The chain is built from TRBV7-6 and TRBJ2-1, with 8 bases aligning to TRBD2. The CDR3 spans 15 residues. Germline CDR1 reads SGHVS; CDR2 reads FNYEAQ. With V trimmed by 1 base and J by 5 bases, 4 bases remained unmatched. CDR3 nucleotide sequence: TGTGCCAGCAGCTTAGAAGCGGGAGATAACAATGAGCAGTTCTTC. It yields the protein CASSLEAGDNNEQFF.

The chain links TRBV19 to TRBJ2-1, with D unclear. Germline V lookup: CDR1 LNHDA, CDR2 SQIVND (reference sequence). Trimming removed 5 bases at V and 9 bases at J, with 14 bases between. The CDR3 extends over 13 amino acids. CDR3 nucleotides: TGTGCCAGTAGTTCCTTAGGAAATATTGAGCAGTTCTTC. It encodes CASSSLGNIEQFF. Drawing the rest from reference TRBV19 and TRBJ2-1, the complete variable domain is DGGITQSPKYLFRKEGQNVTLSCEQNLNHDAMYWYRQDPGQGLRLIYYSQIVNDFQKGDIAEGYSVSREKKESFPLTVTSAQKNPTAFYLCASSSLGNIEQFFGPGTRLTVL.

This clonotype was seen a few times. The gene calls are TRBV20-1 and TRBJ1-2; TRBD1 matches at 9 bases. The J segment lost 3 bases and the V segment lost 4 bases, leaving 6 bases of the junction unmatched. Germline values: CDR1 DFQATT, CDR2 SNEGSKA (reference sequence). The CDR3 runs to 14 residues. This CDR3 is CSATEQGADYGYTF. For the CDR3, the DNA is TGCAGTGCTACCGAACAGGGGGCGGACTATGGCTACACCTTC.

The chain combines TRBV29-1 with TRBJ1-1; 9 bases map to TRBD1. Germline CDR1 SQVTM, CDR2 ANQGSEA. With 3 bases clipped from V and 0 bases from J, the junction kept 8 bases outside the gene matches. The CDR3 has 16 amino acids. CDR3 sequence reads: CSVEGDRERMNTEAFF. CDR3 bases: TGCAGCGTTGAGGGGGACAGGGAACGGATGAACACTGAAGCTTTCTTT.

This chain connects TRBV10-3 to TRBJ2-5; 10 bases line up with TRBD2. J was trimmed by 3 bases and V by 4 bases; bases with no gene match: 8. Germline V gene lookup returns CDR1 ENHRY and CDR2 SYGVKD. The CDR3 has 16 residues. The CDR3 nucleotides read TGTGCCATCAGTGGTTTCAGCGGGGGGGCCGAAGAGACCCAGTACTTC. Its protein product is CAISGFSGGAEETQYF.

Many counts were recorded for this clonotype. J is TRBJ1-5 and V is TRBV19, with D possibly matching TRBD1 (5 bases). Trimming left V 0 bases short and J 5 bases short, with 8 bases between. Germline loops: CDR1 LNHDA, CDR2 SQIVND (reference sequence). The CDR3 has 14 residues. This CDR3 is CASSIDWGDQPQHF. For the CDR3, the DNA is TGTGCCAGTAGTATAGATTGGGGGGATCAGCCCCAGCATTTT.

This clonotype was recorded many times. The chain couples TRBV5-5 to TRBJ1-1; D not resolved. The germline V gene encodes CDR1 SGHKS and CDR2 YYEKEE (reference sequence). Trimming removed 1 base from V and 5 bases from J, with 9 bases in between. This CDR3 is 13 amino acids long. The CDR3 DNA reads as TGTGCCAGCAGCTTGAATTATGGGACTGAAGCTTTCTTT. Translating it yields CASSLNYGTEAFF. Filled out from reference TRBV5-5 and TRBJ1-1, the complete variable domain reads DAGVTQSPTHLIKTRGQQVTLRCSPISGHKSVSWYQQVLGQGPQFIFQYYEKEERGRGNFPDRFSARQFPNYSSELNVNALLLGDSALYLCASSLNYGTEAFFGQGTRLTVV.

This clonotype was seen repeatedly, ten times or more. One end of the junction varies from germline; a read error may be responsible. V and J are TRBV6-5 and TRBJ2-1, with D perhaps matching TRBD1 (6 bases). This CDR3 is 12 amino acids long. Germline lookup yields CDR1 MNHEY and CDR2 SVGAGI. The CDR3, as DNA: TGTGCCAGCAGTTATAATAGGGGGAATGTTGTCTTC. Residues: CASSYNRGNVVF.

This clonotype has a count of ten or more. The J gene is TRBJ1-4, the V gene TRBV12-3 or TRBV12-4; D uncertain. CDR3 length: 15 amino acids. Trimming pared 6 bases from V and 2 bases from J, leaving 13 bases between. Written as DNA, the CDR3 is TGTGCCAGCAGGGGCCTATCGCTGACTAATGAAAAACTGTTTTTT. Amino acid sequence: CASRGLSLTNEKLFF.

The DNA for the CDR3 is TGCAGTGCCCCGGCGGGGGGCTACTCCTATGGCTACACCTTC. This translates into CSAPAGGYSYGYTF. The chain joins TRBV20-1 to TRBJ1-2; possible D gene TRBD1, 6 bases. The V gene lost 6 bases and the J gene lost 4 bases, with 18 bases spanning the gap. Germline values: CDR1 DFQATT, CDR2 SNEGSKA (reference sequence). This CDR3 contains 14 residues.

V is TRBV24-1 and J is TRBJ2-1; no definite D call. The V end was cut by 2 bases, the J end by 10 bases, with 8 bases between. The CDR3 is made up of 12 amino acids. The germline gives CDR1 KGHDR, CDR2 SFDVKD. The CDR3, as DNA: TGTGCCACCAGTGATTGGTCGGTAGAGCAGTTCTTC. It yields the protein CATSDWSVEQFF.

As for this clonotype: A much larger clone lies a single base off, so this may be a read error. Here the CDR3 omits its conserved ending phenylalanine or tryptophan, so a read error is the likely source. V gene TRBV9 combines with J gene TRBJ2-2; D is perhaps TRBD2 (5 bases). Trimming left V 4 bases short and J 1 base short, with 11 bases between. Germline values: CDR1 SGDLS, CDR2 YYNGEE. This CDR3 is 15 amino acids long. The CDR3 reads CASSTGRENTGELFS. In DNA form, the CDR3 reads TGTGCCAGCAGCACCGGACGGGAGAACACCGGGGAGCTGTTTTCT.

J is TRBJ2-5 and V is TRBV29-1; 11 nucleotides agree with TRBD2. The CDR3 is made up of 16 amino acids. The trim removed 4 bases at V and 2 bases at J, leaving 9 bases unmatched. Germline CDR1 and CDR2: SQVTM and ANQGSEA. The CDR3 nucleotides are TGCAGCGTTGTAGCGGGAGGGCCAAGGGGGCAAGAGACCCAGTACTTC. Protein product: CSVVAGGPRGQETQYF. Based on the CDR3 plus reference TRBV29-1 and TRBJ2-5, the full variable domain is SAVISQKPSRDICQRGTSLTIQCQVDSQVTMMFWYRQQPGQSLTLIATANQGSEATYESGFVIDKFPISRPNLTFSTLTVSNMSPEDSSIYLCSVVAGGPRGQETQYFGPGTRLLVL.

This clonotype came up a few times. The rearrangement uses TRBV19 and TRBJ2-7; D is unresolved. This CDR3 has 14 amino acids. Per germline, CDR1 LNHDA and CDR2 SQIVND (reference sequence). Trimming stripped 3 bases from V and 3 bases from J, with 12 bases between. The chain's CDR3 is CASSMSSVNYEQYF. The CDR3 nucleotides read TGTGCCAGTAGTATGAGTTCCGTCAACTACGAGCAGTACTTC.

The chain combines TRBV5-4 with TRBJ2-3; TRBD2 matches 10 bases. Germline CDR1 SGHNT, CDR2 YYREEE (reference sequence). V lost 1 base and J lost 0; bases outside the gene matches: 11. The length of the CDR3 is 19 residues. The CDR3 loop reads CASSLTSGATLLSTDTQYF. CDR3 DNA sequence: TGTGCCAGCAGCTTGACTAGCGGGGCCACATTACTTAGCACAGATACGCAGTATTTT.

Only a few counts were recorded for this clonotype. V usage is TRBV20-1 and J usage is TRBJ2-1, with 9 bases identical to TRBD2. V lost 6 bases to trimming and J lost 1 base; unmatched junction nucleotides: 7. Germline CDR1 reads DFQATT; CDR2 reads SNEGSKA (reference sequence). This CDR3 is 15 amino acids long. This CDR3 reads CSARSGRTSYNEQFF. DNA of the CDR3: TGCAGTGCGAGGAGCGGGAGGACTTCCTACAATGAGCAGTTCTTC.

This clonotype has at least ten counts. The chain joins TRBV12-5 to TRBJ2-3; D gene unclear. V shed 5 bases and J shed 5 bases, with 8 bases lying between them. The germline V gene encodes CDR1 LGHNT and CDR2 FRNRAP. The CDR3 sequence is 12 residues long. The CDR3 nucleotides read TGTGCTAGTGGTAACCCTGGAGATACGCAGTATTTT. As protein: CASGNPGDTQYF.

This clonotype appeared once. The CDR3 DNA reads as TGCAGTGCCGTAAGGGTGATGAACACTGAAGCTTTCTTT. It specifies CSAVRVMNTEAFF. V gene TRBV20-1 combines with J gene TRBJ1-1, with no clear D. Per germline, CDR1 DFQATT and CDR2 SNEGSKA (reference sequence). V lost 6 bases to trimming and J lost 0 bases, with 11 bases between them. CDR3 size: 13 residues.

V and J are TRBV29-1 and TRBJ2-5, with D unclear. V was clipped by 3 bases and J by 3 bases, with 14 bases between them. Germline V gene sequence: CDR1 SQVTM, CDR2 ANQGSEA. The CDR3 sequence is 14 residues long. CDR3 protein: CSVEGSIPEETQYF. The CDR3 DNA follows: TGCAGCGTTGAGGGCTCCATACCCGAAGAGACCCAGTACTTC.